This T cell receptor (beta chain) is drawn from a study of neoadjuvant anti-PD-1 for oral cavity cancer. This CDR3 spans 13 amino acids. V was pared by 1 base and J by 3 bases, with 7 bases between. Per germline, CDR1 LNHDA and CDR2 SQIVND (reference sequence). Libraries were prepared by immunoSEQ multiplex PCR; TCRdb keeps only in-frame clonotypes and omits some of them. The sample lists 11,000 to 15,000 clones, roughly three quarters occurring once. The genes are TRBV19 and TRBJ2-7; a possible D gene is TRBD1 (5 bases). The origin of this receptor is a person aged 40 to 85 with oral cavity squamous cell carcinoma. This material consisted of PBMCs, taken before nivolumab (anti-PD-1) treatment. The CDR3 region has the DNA TGTGCCAGTAGTATAGGAGACAGCTACGAGCAGTACTTC. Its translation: CASSIGDSYEQYF.